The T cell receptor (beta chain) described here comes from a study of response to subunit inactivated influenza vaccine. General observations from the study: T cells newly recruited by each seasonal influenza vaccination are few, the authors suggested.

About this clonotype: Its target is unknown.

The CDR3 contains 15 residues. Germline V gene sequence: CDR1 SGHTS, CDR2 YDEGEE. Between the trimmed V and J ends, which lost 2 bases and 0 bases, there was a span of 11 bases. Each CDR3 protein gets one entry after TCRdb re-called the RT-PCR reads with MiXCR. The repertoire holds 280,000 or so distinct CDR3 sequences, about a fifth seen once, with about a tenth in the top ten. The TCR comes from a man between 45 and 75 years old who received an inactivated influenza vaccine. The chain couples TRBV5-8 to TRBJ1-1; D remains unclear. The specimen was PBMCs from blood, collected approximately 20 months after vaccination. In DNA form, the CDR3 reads TGTGCCAGCAGCTTCCCCGGACGGGTGAACACTGAAGCTTTCTTT. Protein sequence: CASSFPGRVNTEAFF.